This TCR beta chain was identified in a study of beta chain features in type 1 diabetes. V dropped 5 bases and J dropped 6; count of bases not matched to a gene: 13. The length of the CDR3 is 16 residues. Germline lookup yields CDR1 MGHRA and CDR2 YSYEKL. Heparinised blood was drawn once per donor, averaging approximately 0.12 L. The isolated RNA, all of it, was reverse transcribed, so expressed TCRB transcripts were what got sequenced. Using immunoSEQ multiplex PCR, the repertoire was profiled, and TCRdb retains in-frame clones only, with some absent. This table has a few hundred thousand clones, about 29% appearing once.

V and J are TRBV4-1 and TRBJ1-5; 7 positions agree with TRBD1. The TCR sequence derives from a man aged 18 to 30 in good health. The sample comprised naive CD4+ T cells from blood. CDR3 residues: CASSRLSDRLGQPQHF. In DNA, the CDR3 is TGCGCCAGCAGCAGACTATCGGACAGGCTTGGTCAGCCCCAGCATTTT.